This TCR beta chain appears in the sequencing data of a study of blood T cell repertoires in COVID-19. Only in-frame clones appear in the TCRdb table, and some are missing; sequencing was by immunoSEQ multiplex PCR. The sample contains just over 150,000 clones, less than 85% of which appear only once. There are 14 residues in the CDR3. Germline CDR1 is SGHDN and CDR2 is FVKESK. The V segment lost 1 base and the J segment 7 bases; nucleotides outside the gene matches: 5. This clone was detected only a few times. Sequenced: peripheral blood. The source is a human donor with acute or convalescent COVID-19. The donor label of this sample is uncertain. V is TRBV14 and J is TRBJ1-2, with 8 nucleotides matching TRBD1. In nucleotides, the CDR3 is TGTGCCAGCAGCCAAGGACAGGGGTTCGGTGGCTACACCTTC. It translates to CASSQGQGFGGYTF.